The T cell receptor beta chain described here comes from a study of CD8+ T cells in alopecia areata. The authors extracted RNA and reverse transcribed it into cDNA as the sequencing template. The data were produced by immunoSEQ multiplex PCR, yet TCRdb's version contains in-frame clones alone and is incomplete. The data hold fewer than 110,000 clones, with approximately 58% observed a single time. The CDR3 extends over 13 amino acids. CDR1 and CDR2 from the germline V gene are SQVTM and ANQGSEA. This clone was recorded a few times. At one end, the junction sequence differs from germline, possibly due to a read error.

This TCR derives from a human donor in good health. Sequencing was carried out using CD4+ T cells sorted from blood. V and J are TRBV29-1 and TRBJ2-7, with 9 nucleotides matching TRBD1. CDR3 bases: TGCAGCGTTGGAGGGACAGGGTCCTCCGAGCAGTACTTC. Translated: CSVGGTGSSEQYF.